This T cell receptor beta chain was sequenced in a study of blood T cell repertoires in COVID-19. Study-level information: Both acute and convalescent COVID-19 samples were obtained from the United States, Italy and Spain. PBMCs, B-cell-depleted T cells, or T cells were the source of the cDNA or gDNA that made up the material.

The data were produced by immunoSEQ multiplex PCR, yet TCRdb's version contains in-frame clones alone and is incomplete. The sample yields fewer than 80,000 clones, more than 60% seen once. The germline V gene encodes CDR1 LGHDT and CDR2 YNNKEL (reference sequence). This CDR3 has 15 amino acids. The V and J ends lost 1 base and 9 bases respectively, with 18 bases between them. The TCR sequence derives from a man in his 60s with acute or convalescent COVID-19. What was sequenced was peripheral blood. J is TRBJ2-5 and V is TRBV3-1 (or the pseudogene TRBV3-2); no clear D. The CDR3 bases are TGTGCCAGCAGCCAAGGCGCCACTACAAGAGCGTCCCAGTACTTC. Translated, it gives CASSQGATTRASQYF.